This T cell receptor (beta chain) originates from a study of blood T cell repertoires in COVID-19. About the study: The study drew acute and convalescent COVID-19 samples from the United States, Italy and Spain. Sources were T cells, B-cell-depleted T cells, or PBMCs; the material itself was cDNA or gDNA.

Authors' analysis steps: For nucleated cells, counts were estimated from reference gene primer amplification. The repertoire was sequenced with immunoSEQ multiplex PCR; TCRdb's copy has only in-frame clones and lacks some. V and J calls plus clone size are reproduced from that table; the DNA served to infer D and trimming. The sample has about 210,000 clones; around four fifths are singletons. Between the trimmed V and J ends, which lost 4 bases and 9 bases, there was a span of 19 bases. There are 15 residues in the CDR3. Germline loops: CDR1 SGHTA, CDR2 FQGTGA. The source material was peripheral blood. The origin of this receptor is a middle-aged woman with active or convalescent COVID-19. The rearrangement uses TRBV7-3 and TRBJ2-1; D might be TRBD2 (6 bases). The CDR3 here is CASSSGGGETIEQFF. As DNA, the CDR3 is TGTGCCAGCAGCTCCGGCGGAGGGGAGACTATTGAGCAGTTCTTC.